The subject of this entry is one T cell receptor (beta chain). The data originate from a study of blood T cell repertoires in COVID-19. At the level of the study: In each case, the material was cDNA or gDNA derived from T cells, B-cell-depleted T cells, or PBMCs.

Germline lookup yields CDR1 SGHTA and CDR2 FQGNSA. The length of the CDR3 is 13 residues. Trimming took 1 base from V and 4 from J, leaving 5 bases between them. Data came from immunoSEQ multiplex PCR; TCRdb stores just in-frame clones and leaves some out. The table includes about 370,000 clones, 75% to 90% detected once. Enrollees, roughly 18 to 95 years old, lived in 24 US areas. Participants had their cohort set by participant-reported clinical history. This sequence originates from a man aged 18 to 29 who had recovered from COVID-19. V gene TRBV7-2 combines with J gene TRBJ1-5; no clear D. Sample: PBMCs or T cells enriched from blood (not recorded which). This CDR3 reads CASSLDLNQPQHF. CDR3 coding DNA: TGTGCCAGCAGCTTAGACCTAAATCAGCCCCAGCATTTT.